This T cell receptor beta chain was obtained from a study of memory CD4+ T cells and cytomegalovirus serostatus. Study at large: This sample comes from healthy Belgian adults, fewer than 10 CMV seropositive, approximately 25 seronegative. Study-wide results and limits: Each of some 67 CMV-associated TCRbeta sequences occurred in one to five individuals. Suggested: most of the CMV-linked TCR signature lies in CD4+ memory cells. CMV serostatus prediction reached median AUC roughly 0.95, or 0.91 with US-trained model.

This clone was seen a single time. Its antigen remains unidentified. Sequencing was performed with immunoSEQ multiplex PCR; in TCRdb, only in-frame clones are kept and a portion is missing. The profile shows 35,000 to 55,000 clones, 76% of them singletons. Single viable CD3+CD4+CD8-CD45RO+ cells were sorted as the memory CD4+ T cells. This receptor was obtained from an adult in good health and CMV-seronegative. The specimen sequenced was memory CD4+ T cells from blood.

DNA of the CDR3: TGTGCCAGCAGCTTAGAGGGGGCGGGCAATCAGCCCCAGCATTTT. Protein: CASSLEGAGNQPQHF. V is TRBV7-8 and J is TRBJ1-5, with 7 nucleotides matching TRBD1. V lost 1 base, J lost 2 bases, and 2 bases stayed unmatched. The CDR3 covers 15 residues. Germline CDR1 reads SGHVS; CDR2 reads FQNEAQ.